A single sample is the source of the 20 T cell receptor beta chains below, sequenced in a study of regulatory T cells in long-lasting Graves disease. Researchers made TCR beta libraries by using iRepertoire HTBI primers and running Arm-PCR on CDR3 regions. From the multiplex PCR reads, TCRdb called clonotypes with MiXCR, one entry per CDR3 protein. The sample holds under 250,000 distinct CDR3 sequences, roughly a fifth seen once. Time point noted: newly diagnosed GD, antithyroid drugs for less than 3 months. The TCR library was prepared using RNA isolated from PBMCs. The sample here was peripheral blood mononuclear cells (PBMCs), taken at new diagnosis, from a patient treated with antithyroid drugs. Receptor source: a female donor with Graves disease.

The DNA for the CDR3 is TGTGCCAGCAGTTATACAGTCGATGGTAACTATGGCTACACCTTC. It encodes CASSYTVDGNYGYTF. The chain combines TRBV6-2 or TRBV6-3 with TRBJ1-2; D unclear. Trimming took off 3 bases at V and 1 base at J, with 12 bases between the two ends. CDR3 length equals 15 residues. Germline CDR1 is MNHEY and CDR2 is SVGEGT.

The rearrangement joins TRBV7-2 to TRBJ1-5, with unresolved D. Deletions cut 0 bases from V and 4 bases from J, with 13 bases between. This CDR3 has 16 amino acids. CDR1 and CDR2 (germline): SGHTA, FQGNSA. The CDR3 here is CASSLASPGENQPQHF. CDR3 DNA sequence: TGTGCCAGCAGCTTAGCCTCCCCCGGGGAAAATCAGCCCCAGCATTTT.

This clonotype was observed many times. The chain carries TRBV5-6 and TRBJ2-4; 10 bases are a match to TRBD1. V lost 4 bases to trimming and J lost 9 bases; unmatched junction nucleotides: 7. Germline loops: CDR1 SGHDT, CDR2 YYEEEE. The CDR3 is 14 amino acids. CDR3 nucleotides: TGTGCCAGCAGCCCCGGGACAGGGGAGCGCATTCAGTACTTC. Its protein is CASSPGTGERIQYF.

This clonotype was counted at least ten times. The chain uses TRBV7-2 and TRBJ2-5, with TRBD2 matching 7 bases. Trimming at V came to 6 bases and at J to 1 base, leaving 5 bases not matched to a gene. CDR1 and CDR2 (germline): SGHTA, FQGNSA. This CDR3 is 14 amino acids long. The CDR3 region has the DNA TGTGCCAGCAGACGGGACTACAGCCAAGAGACCCAGTACTTC. Its protein is CASRRDYSQETQYF.

The chain links TRBV5-4 to TRBJ2-3; D not certain. The CDR3 sequence is 12 residues long. CDR1 and CDR2 (germline): SGHNT, YYREEE (reference sequence). The V end lost 3 bases, the J end lost 8 bases, and 10 bases lay between the germline ends. The CDR3 reads CASSSLKSTQYF. In DNA, the CDR3 is TGTGCCAGCAGCTCACTTAAAAGTACGCAGTATTTT.

This clonotype has just a few counts. A read error may account for a junction end that differs from germline. V and J are TRBV6-2 or TRBV6-3 and TRBJ1-3, with unresolved D. The CDR3 extends over 14 amino acids. Germline CDR1 reads MNHEY; CDR2 reads SVGEGT. The CDR3 coding sequence is TGTGCCAGCAGCACCAGGACGGCTGGAAGCACCATATATTTT. It encodes CASSTRTAGSTIYF.

This clonotype was counted between two and nine times. The chain uses TRBV3-1 and TRBJ1-2, with unresolved D. Trimming shortened V by 4 bases and J by 7 bases, and 13 bases separated the two germline ends. The germline V gene has CDR1 LGHDT and CDR2 YNNKEL (reference sequence). The CDR3 length is 13 residues. CDR3 in DNA: TGTGCCAGCAGCCTTGATCGCAGGCCTGGCTACACCTTC. This codes for CASSLDRRPGYTF. Complete variable domain (other parts from reference TRBV3-1 and TRBJ1-2): DTAVSQTPKYLVTQMGNDKSIKCEQNLGHDTMYWYKQDSKKFLKIMFSYNNKELIINETVPNRFSPKSPDKAHLNLHINSLELGDSAVYFCASSLDRRPGYTFGSGTRLTVV.

Many counts were recorded for this clonotype. The chain recombines TRBV20-1 with TRBJ1-2, with a tentative D call TRBD1 (5 bases). This CDR3 spans 12 amino acids. With 1 base removed from V and 6 bases from J, the gap between germline ends came to 9 bases. Germline CDR1 reads DFQATT; CDR2 reads SNEGSKA (reference sequence). CDR3 protein: CSARGDGNGYTF. CDR3 coding DNA: TGCAGTGCTAGAGGGGACGGTAATGGCTACACCTTC.

Ten or more counts support this clonotype. This chain joins TRBV5-6 and TRBJ1-1; 7 nucleotides match TRBD1. Losses at the gene ends were 3 bases for V and 4 bases for J; bases not matched to a gene: 9. Germline V gene data show CDR1 as SGHDT and CDR2 as YYEEEE. CDR3 size: 15 residues. CDR3 in DNA: TGTGCCAGCAGCTGGTCGGGACAGAAGGCCACTGAAGCTTTCTTT. It specifies CASSWSGQKATEAFF. Full variable domain (rest looked up from reference TRBV5-6 and TRBJ1-1): DAGVTQSPTHLIKTRGQQVTLRCSPKSGHDTVSWYQQALGQGPQFIFQYYEEEERQRGNFPDRFSGHQFPNYSSELNVNALLLGDSALYLCASSWSGQKATEAFFGQGTRLTVV.

The J gene is TRBJ2-5, the V gene TRBV10-2; unclear D gene. Germline lookup yields CDR1 WSHSY and CDR2 SAAADI. V lost 1 base and J 9 bases, leaving 9 bases between the germline ends. The CDR3 covers 12 residues. The CDR3 here is CASSEYAAAQYF. The CDR3 region has the DNA TGCGCCAGCAGTGAGTATGCTGCGGCCCAGTACTTC.

This clonotype occurred many times. The CDR3 DNA reads as TGTGCCAGCAGTCGAAACGGACAGGGTCTAAGGTATACTGAAGCTTTCTTT. Translating it yields CASSRNGQGLRYTEAFF. The gene calls are TRBV6-1 and TRBJ1-1; 8 bases are a match to TRBD1. V shed 5 bases, J shed 5 bases, and the junction held 16 bases outside the gene matches. This CDR3 is 17 amino acids long. From germline, CDR1 is MNHNS and CDR2 SASEGT.

V is TRBV20-1 and J is TRBJ2-3; possible D gene TRBD1, 5 bases. From germline, CDR1 is DFQATT and CDR2 SNEGSKA (reference sequence). V lost 6 bases, J lost 8 bases, and 18 bases lay in between. The CDR3 length is 13 residues. The CDR3 reads CSASSPQGGTQYF. The CDR3 bases are TGCAGTGCCAGCAGCCCGCAGGGTGGTACGCAGTATTTT.

The chain employs TRBV7-6 and TRBJ1-5; no reliable D call. The V gene lost 1 base and the J gene lost 5 bases, with 6 bases spanning the gap. CDR1 SGHVS and CDR2 FNYEAQ come from the germline V gene. The CDR3 is 13 amino acids. The CDR3 coding sequence is TGTGCCAGCAGCTTAGGGCAGGATCAGCCCCAGCATTTT. Encoded protein: CASSLGQDQPQHF.

With respect to this clonotype: A much larger clone lies a single base off, so this may be a read error. A read error is likely, as this CDR3 ends without the conserved phenylalanine or tryptophan. The CDR3 loop reads CASSRRSGSGNTIYS. The CDR3, as DNA: TGCGCCAGCAGCCGGCGATCAGGCTCTGGAAACACCATATATTCT. The chain couples TRBV5-1 to TRBJ1-3; D unresolved. In germline, CDR1 is SGHRS, CDR2 YFSETQ. The CDR3 sequence is 15 residues long. The ends were cut back, 4 bases at V and 0 bases at J, with 11 bases in the middle.

This clonotype has a handful of counts. The genes are TRBV6-1 and TRBJ2-2; 10 positions match TRBD2. V dropped 2 bases and J dropped 5; count of bases not matched to a gene: 5. Per germline, CDR1 MNHNS and CDR2 SASEGT. The CDR3 covers 16 residues. DNA for the CDR3: TGTGCCAGCAGTGAATCGCTAGCGGGGGTTACCGGGGAGCTGTTTTTT. Translated, it gives CASSESLAGVTGELFF.

V usage is TRBV6-4 and J usage is TRBJ1-6; D uncertain. The CDR3 length is 13 residues. Trimming removed 4 bases at V and 6 bases at J, with 7 bases between. Germline CDR1 reads MRHNA; CDR2 reads SNTAGT. CDR3 in amino acids: CASSAGINSPLHF. The DNA for the CDR3 is TGTGCCAGCAGTGCGGGGATTAATTCACCCCTCCACTTT.

In its sample, this clonotype was seen many times. The chain links TRBV2 to TRBJ2-1; a weak D match, TRBD2 (6 bases). From germline, CDR1 is SNHLY and CDR2 FYNNEI. V gave up 6 bases and J gave up 5 bases, with 14 bases separating them. CDR3 length: 14 residues. CDR3 loop: CASSAPGAHNEQFF. CDR3 coding DNA: TGTGCCAGCAGCGCACCGGGAGCCCACAATGAGCAGTTCTTC.

In this sample, this clonotype turned up many times. The chain recombines TRBV6-1 with TRBJ1-5; D is uncertain. The V end was cut by 6 bases, the J end by 7 bases, with 16 bases between. CDR1 and CDR2 (germline): MNHNS, SASEGT. CDR3 length equals 14 residues. The CDR3 reads CASSPVKVGQPQHF. DNA of the CDR3: TGTGCCAGCAGCCCCGTGAAGGTAGGACAGCCCCAGCATTTT.

The rearrangement joins TRBV6-5 to TRBJ1-1; 12 nucleotides line up with TRBD1. With 6 bases clipped from V and 5 bases from J, the junction kept 10 bases outside the gene matches. Germline V gives CDR1 MNHEY, CDR2 SVGAGI. This CDR3 is built from 16 residues. This CDR3 reads CASRSGTGGLRTEAFF. For the CDR3, the DNA is TGTGCCAGCAGGTCCGGGACAGGGGGCTTGAGGACTGAAGCTTTCTTT.

This clonotype occurred many times. The chain employs TRBV28 and TRBJ1-1; possible D gene TRBD1, 5 bases. Trimming took off 4 bases at V and 1 base at J, with 19 bases between the two ends. Looked up from germline, CDR1 is MDHEN and CDR2 is SYDVKM. The CDR3 has 17 amino acids. In DNA form, the CDR3 reads TGTGCCAGCAGTTCTCCCCGGGACTTCTCTGCGAACACTGAAGCTTTCTTT. Its protein is CASSSPRDFSANTEAFF.